The text below deals with one T cell receptor beta chain. Its antigen is not known. The data are from a study of response to subunit inactivated influenza vaccine. The study, taken as a whole, reports: Every seasonal influenza vaccination brings in few new T cells, the authors suggested.

The V end was cut by 0 bases, the J end by 7 bases, with 16 bases between. In germline, CDR1 is SGHTA, CDR2 FQGNSA. The CDR3 has 16 residues. Each CDR3 protein gets one entry after TCRdb re-called the RT-PCR reads with MiXCR. Among about 520,000 distinct CDR3 sequences listed, 25% were seen once. The source of this sequence is a man aged 50 to 60 who received an inactivated influenza vaccine. Sequenced material: CD4+ T cells sorted from PBMCs, taken 5 to 6 days after vaccination. The gene calls are TRBV7-2 and TRBJ1-5, with D possibly TRBD1 on 6 matching bases. CDR3 in DNA: TGTGCCAGCAGCTTAGCCACAGGGTTAGGGACCCAGCCCCAGCATTTT. Translating gives CASSLATGLGTQPQHF. Together with reference TRBV7-2 and TRBJ1-5, the CDR3 gives the full variable domain: GAGVSQSPSNKVTEKGKDVELRCDPISGHTALYWYRQSLGQGLEFLIYFQGNSAPDKSGLPSDRFSAERTGGSVSTLTIQRTQQEDSAVYLCASSLATGLGTQPQHFGDGTRLSIL.